This T cell receptor (beta chain) was identified during a study of shared clonotypes between healthy human individuals. The CDR3 is 13 residues long. V lost 5 bases to trimming and J lost 5 bases, with 10 bases between them. Germline values: CDR1 SGHTA, CDR2 FQGNSA. For this clone: This specimen includes other DNA sequences encoding the same CDR3.

Libraries were prepared by immunoSEQ multiplex PCR; TCRdb keeps only in-frame clonotypes and omits some of them. The sample consists of a few million clones, 90% to 95% of them appearing once. This receptor was obtained from a man aged 18 to 29 in good health. Sequenced material: naive CD4+ T cells sorted from blood. Subset meaning: CD45RA+ positively selected. The chain uses TRBV7-2 and TRBJ2-1; D perhaps matches TRBD2 (5 bases). Here the CDR3 reads CASSLGRDNEQFF. In nucleotides, the CDR3 is TGTGCCAGCAGCCTTGGGAGAGACAATGAGCAGTTCTTC.